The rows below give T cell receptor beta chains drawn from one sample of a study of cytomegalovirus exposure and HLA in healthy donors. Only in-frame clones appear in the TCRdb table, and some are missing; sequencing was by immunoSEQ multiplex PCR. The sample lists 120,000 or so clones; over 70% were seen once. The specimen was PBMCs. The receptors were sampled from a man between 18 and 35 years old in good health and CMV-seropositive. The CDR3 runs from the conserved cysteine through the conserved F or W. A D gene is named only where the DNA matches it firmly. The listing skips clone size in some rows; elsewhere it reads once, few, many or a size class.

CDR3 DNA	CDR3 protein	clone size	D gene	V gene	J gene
TGTGCCAGCGTAGGGGAGAACACTGAAGCTTTCTTT	CASVGENTEAFF	-	-	TRBV6-5	TRBJ1-1
TGTGCCAGCAGCTTAGCGGTAGGGGGGGGTGAAGCTTTCTTT	CASSLAVGGGEAFF	-	-	TRBV7-6	TRBJ1-1
TGTGCCAGCAGGCGGGGCTTGGCCGGGGAGCTGTTTTTT	CASRRGLAGELFF	-	-	TRBV6-6	TRBJ2-2
TGTGCCAGCAGCGGAGGGACAGGCCATAACACCGGGGAGCTGTTTTTT	CASSGGTGHNTGELFF	-	TRBD1	TRBV9	TRBJ2-2
TGTGCCAGCAGCACGACTAGAGATATCTACGAGCAGTACTTC	CASSTTRDIYEQYF	-	-	TRBV7-8	TRBJ2-7
TGTGCCAGCAGCGTCTCGGGCGGGGGCGCCGGGGAGCTGTTTTTT	CASSVSGGGAGELFF	-	-	TRBV9	TRBJ2-2
TGTGCCAGCAGACGACAATCAGGGGAGCGGGAGACCCAGTACTTC	CASRRQSGERETQYF	-	-	TRBV6-5	TRBJ2-5
TGTGCCAGCAGCGCGGACAGAGCAACTAATGAAAAACTGTTTTTT	CASSADRATNEKLFF	-	-	TRBV7-9	TRBJ1-4
TGTGCCAGCAGCGTAGACCGTTCGAGCTCCTACAATGAGCAGTTCTTC	CASSVDRSSSYNEQFF	-	-	TRBV9	TRBJ2-1
TGTGCCTGGAGTGCCACCCCGGGACAGGGGCTTTATAGCAATCAGCCCCAGCATTTT	CAWSATPGQGLYSNQPQHF	-	TRBD1	TRBV30	TRBJ1-5
TGTGCCAGCCGAAAATCGGGGGGACAAGAGACCCAGTACTTC	CASRKSGGQETQYF	once	TRBD2	TRBV25-1	TRBJ2-5
TGTGCCAGCAGCCAGAGGACTAGCGGTAACACAGATACGCAGTATTTT	CASSQRTSGNTDTQYF	few	TRBD2	TRBV11-3	TRBJ2-3
TGTGCCAGCTCACCAGGACAACGCTCCTACGAGCAGTACTTC	CASSPGQRSYEQYF	-	-	TRBV18	TRBJ2-7
TGCAGCGTTCCCGGGAGAAAAAACATTCAGTACTTC	CSVPGRKNIQYF	-	-	TRBV29-1	TRBJ2-4
TGTGCCACCACAACTCCCGACAGGGGTCGGTCAGATACGCAGTATTTT	CATTTPDRGRSDTQYF	-	TRBD1	TRBV10-3	TRBJ2-3
TGCGCCAGCAGCCAAGACGTTGGGGGGAACGGGAATGAGCAGTTCTTC	CASSQDVGGNGNEQFF	-	-	TRBV4-3	TRBJ2-1
TGTGCCAGCAGCTTAAGGCAGGGCTACAATGAGCAGTTCTTC	CASSLRQGYNEQFF	-	-	TRBV7-8	TRBJ2-1
TGTGCCAGCAGCACGCCGGGACTAAGGGTAGAGCAGTACTTC	CASSTPGLRVEQYF	-	TRBD2	TRBV7-2	TRBJ2-7
TGTGCCAGCAGCAAGGGACAGACCACTTACGAGCAGTACTTC	CASSKGQTTYEQYF	-	TRBD1	TRBV11-2	TRBJ2-7
TGCGCCAGCAGCCAAGGTCTCACGGGAGGGGTCTACAATGAGCAGTTCTTC	CASSQGLTGGVYNEQFF	-	TRBD2	TRBV4-1	TRBJ2-1
TGTGCCAGCAGTTACAGGGGTGATTCACCCCTCCACTTT	CASSYRGDSPLHF	-	-	TRBV6-6	TRBJ1-6
TGTGCCAGTAGTATTTCGGCGGGCACAGATACGCAGTATTTT	CASSISAGTDTQYF	-	-	TRBV19	TRBJ2-3
TGTGCCAGCAGCATGACGACAGACCTAGAGACCCAGTACTTC	CASSMTTDLETQYF	-	-	TRBV21-1	TRBJ2-5
TGTGCCAGCTCCATTAGCCGCGGTACCTACGAGCAGTACTTC	CASSISRGTYEQYF	-	-	TRBV11-2	TRBJ2-7
TGTGCCAGCGGGGGGAGGGAAAGTAGTACTGAAGCTTTCTTT	CASGGRESSTEAFF	-	-	TRBV6-6	TRBJ1-1
TGCGCCAGCAGAACAGTCAACACCGGGGAGCTGTTTTTT	CASRTVNTGELFF	-	-	TRBV4-1	TRBJ2-2
TGTGCCAGCAGCTTAGCCCCGTCACAGGGGGGGTACAATGAGCAGTTCTTC	CASSLAPSQGGYNEQFF	-	-	TRBV7-2	TRBJ2-1
TGTGCCAGCAGTGAGGGACAGGGGAACACCATATATTTT	CASSEGQGNTIYF	-	TRBD1	TRBV2	TRBJ1-3
TGCGCCAGCAACGACAGGGTGGGCTCTGGGGCCAACGTCCTGACTTTC	CASNDRVGSGANVLTF	-	TRBD1	TRBV4-3	TRBJ2-6
TGTGCCAGCAGTAAGACTAGGAACACCGGGGAGCTGCTTTTT	CASSKTRNTGELLF	-	-	TRBV6-1	TRBJ2-2
TGTGCTAGCAGCCCTCAGGGGGGTTACGAGCAGTACTTC	CASSPQGGYEQYF	-	-	TRBV7-7	TRBJ2-7
TGTGCCAGCACCGACAGGGCCTACGAGCAGTACTTC	CASTDRAYEQYF	-	TRBD1	TRBV2	TRBJ2-7
TGTGCCTCAGCTTTAGGGACAGGGAAAAGCACTGAAGCTTTCTTT	CASALGTGKSTEAFF	-	TRBD1	TRBV30	TRBJ1-1
TGTGCCGACGCCCCGGGGGAGACCCAGTACTTC	CADAPGETQYF	-	-	TRBV6-5	TRBJ2-5
TGTGCCAGCTCACCGCCCCCGGACAGTTCGTGGTACCAAGAGACCCAGTACTTC	CASSPPPDSSWYQETQYF	-	-	TRBV18	TRBJ2-5
TGTGCCAGCAGTTTACTCTCCGGGACAGGGATAGGAGATACGCAGTATTTT	CASSLLSGTGIGDTQYF	-	TRBD1	TRBV27	TRBJ2-3
TGCAGCGTTCTGCTCTCCGACAGGGGGTACGAGCAGTACTTC	CSVLLSDRGYEQYF	-	TRBD1	TRBV29-1	TRBJ2-7
TGCGCCAGCAGCCAGGACAGGGTGGCCGGGGAGCTGTTTTTT	CASSQDRVAGELFF	-	TRBD1	TRBV5-1	TRBJ2-2
TGTGCCAGCAGTGATGTGGGGCCAGGCAATTCACCCCTCCACTTT	CASSDVGPGNSPLHF	-	-	TRBV25-1	TRBJ1-6
TGTGCCAGCAGTTCGGACAGGGAGGCCTACACCATATATTTT	CASSSDREAYTIYF	-	TRBD1	TRBV6-5	TRBJ1-3
TGTGCCAGCAGCTCCACATCGCCCGGGGAGACCCAGTACTTC	CASSSTSPGETQYF	-	-	TRBV7-2	TRBJ2-5
TGTGCCAGCACCAAACAGTGGGCGGGGACTGAAGCTTTCTTT	CASTKQWAGTEAFF	-	-	TRBV9	TRBJ1-1
TGTGCCAGCAGGACAGTAACCTATGGCTACACCTTC	CASRTVTYGYTF	-	-	TRBV2	TRBJ1-2
TGCGCCAGCAGCCAAACCATGGACTGGCCAGGCTACACCTTC	CASSQTMDWPGYTF	-	-	TRBV4-1	TRBJ1-2
TGTGCCAGCAGCCGACAGGGGGCCAATGGCTACACCTTC	CASSRQGANGYTF	few	TRBD1	TRBV7-9	TRBJ1-2
TGTGCCAGCAGCTCCCTACAGGGATTGAACACTGAAGCTTTCTTT	CASSSLQGLNTEAFF	few	-	TRBV5-5	TRBJ1-1
TGTGCCAGTAGTATAGGGGCAGAAAGTTATGGCTACACCTTC	CASSIGAESYGYTF	-	-	TRBV19	TRBJ1-2
TGTGCCAGTAGTAGGGCGGGAGGGCCGAATGAGCAGTTCTTC	CASSRAGGPNEQFF	-	TRBD2	TRBV19	TRBJ2-1
TGTGCCAGTTGTCTCTCCGTCACCGGGGAGCTGTTTTTT	CASCLSVTGELFF	-	-	TRBV19	TRBJ2-2
TGTGCCAGCAGTCCACAGGGAAAGACCCAGTACTTC	CASSPQGKTQYF	-	-	TRBV27	TRBJ2-5